This T cell receptor (beta chain) was sequenced during a study of shared clonotypes between healthy human individuals. About the study: Researchers assigned three CD4 naive, three CD4 memory, two CD8 naive and one CD8 memory plate to each donor.

Each sorted subset replicate got 200 ng genomic DNA, approximately 27,000 genomes. The table came from immunoSEQ multiplex PCR; TCRdb's copy has only in-frame clones and leaves some out. Among 2 million to 2.5 million clones listed, roughly 93% were seen once. As to this clone: Its antigen is still unknown.

Study-level results: About 5% of naive CD4 clonotypes were shared across four donors. Enrolling few donors narrowed the genetic and exposure-history diversity that was represented.

This sequence originates from a young man in good health. Some clones in this sample may be carry-over from other donors' samples. The material sequenced was naive CD4+ T cells from PBMCs. The subset denotes: CD45RA+ positively selected.

CDR3 loop: CASSSLLGQGAEKLFF. In DNA, the CDR3 is TGTGCCAGCAGCTCCTTACTCGGACAGGGGGCTGAAAAACTGTTTTTT. The chain couples TRBV5-5 to TRBJ1-4, with TRBD1 matching over 11 bases. This CDR3 spans 16 amino acids. CDR1 and CDR2 from the germline V gene are SGHKS and YYEKEE (reference sequence). Unmatched junction bases numbered 8, after V lost 3 bases and J lost 7 bases. Complete variable domain (other parts from reference TRBV5-5 and TRBJ1-4): DAGVTQSPTHLIKTRGQQVTLRCSPISGHKSVSWYQQVLGQGPQFIFQYYEKEERGRGNFPDRFSARQFPNYSSELNVNALLLGDSALYLCASSSLLGQGAEKLFFGSGTQLSVL.